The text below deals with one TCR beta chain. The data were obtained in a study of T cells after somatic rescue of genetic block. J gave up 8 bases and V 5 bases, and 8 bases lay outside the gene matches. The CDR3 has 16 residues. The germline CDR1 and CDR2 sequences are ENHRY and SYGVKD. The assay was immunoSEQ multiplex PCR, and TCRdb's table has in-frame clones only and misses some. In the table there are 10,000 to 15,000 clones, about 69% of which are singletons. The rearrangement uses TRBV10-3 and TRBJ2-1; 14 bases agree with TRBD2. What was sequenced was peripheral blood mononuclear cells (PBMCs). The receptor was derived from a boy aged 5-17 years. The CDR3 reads CAISQRTSGRLDEQFF. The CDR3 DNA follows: TGTGCCATCAGTCAAAGGACTAGCGGGAGGCTTGATGAGCAGTTCTTC.